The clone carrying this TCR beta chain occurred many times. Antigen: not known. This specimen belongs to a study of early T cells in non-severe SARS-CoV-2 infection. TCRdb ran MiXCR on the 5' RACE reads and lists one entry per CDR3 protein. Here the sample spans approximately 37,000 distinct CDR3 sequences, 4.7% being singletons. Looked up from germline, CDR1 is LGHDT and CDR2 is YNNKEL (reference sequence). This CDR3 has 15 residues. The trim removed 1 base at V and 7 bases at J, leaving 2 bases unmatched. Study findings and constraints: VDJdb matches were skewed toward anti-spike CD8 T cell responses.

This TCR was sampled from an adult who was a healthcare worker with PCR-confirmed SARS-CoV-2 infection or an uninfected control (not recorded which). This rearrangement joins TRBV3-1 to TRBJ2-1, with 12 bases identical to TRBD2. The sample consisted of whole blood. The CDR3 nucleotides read TGTGCCAGCAGCCAAGCTCTAGCGGGGGGGAATGAGCAGTTCTTC. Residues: CASSQALAGGNEQFF.